These 21 T cell receptor beta chains were all obtained from the same sample, sequenced in a study of control samples from healthy donors and cancer patients. The table came from immunoSEQ multiplex PCR; TCRdb's copy has only in-frame clones and leaves some out. In the table there are 120,000 to 150,000 clones, 89% of which are singletons. Sequenced material: blood. Receptors originate from a man younger than 40 in good health.

The chain joins TRBV5-6 to TRBJ2-7; 8 nucleotides match TRBD1. From germline, CDR1 is SGHDT and CDR2 YYEEEE. This CDR3 region has 15 residues. J was trimmed by 1 base and V by 0 bases; bases with no gene match: 3. Here the CDR3 DNA reads TGTGCCAGCAGCTTGGTCGGACAGGGATCCTACGAGCAGTACTTC. The encoded protein is CASSLVGQGSYEQYF.

The V and J genes are TRBV7-9 and TRBJ2-7, with 7 bases matching TRBD1. The V segment lost 3 bases and the J segment 2 bases; nucleotides outside the gene matches: 10. The CDR3 loop spans 16 amino acids. Germline-derived CDR1 and CDR2 are SEHNR and FQNEAQ (reference sequence). CDR3 residues: CASSFSTGTVAYEQYF. CDR3 nucleotide sequence: TGTGCCAGCAGCTTTTCAACCGGGACAGTAGCCTACGAGCAGTACTTC.

Only one count was recorded for this clone. V and J are TRBV7-9 and TRBJ2-1; 11 positions match TRBD2. The CDR3 runs to 14 residues. Germline V gene sequence: CDR1 SEHNR, CDR2 FQNEAQ (reference sequence). V trimming: 5 bases; J trimming: 9 bases; junction bases outside the gene matches: 6. The CDR3 region is CASSLASGRPEQFF. The CDR3 DNA reads TGTGCCAGCAGCCTGGCTAGCGGGAGGCCTGAGCAGTTCTTC.

The V and J genes are TRBV30 and TRBJ2-7; 9 nucleotides match TRBD2. There are 13 residues in the CDR3. Germline trimming cut 4 bases from V and 6 bases from J; bases unmatched to any gene: 7. The germline V gene has CDR1 GTSNPN and CDR2 SVGIG (reference sequence). The CDR3 DNA reads TGTGCCTGGACGTGGGCGGGAGGGCTCGAGCAGTACTTC. Translating gives CAWTWAGGLEQYF.

This clone was counted once. The chain joins TRBV5-1 to TRBJ2-3; 7 nucleotides align to TRBD2. Germline CDR1 is SGHRS and CDR2 is YFSETQ. This CDR3 is 14 amino acids long. The junction had 4 bases not matched to a gene; V was cut back by 4 bases and J by 2 bases. Written as DNA, the CDR3 is TGCGCCAGCAGCGGCGGGACTACCACAGATACGCAGTATTTT. Its protein is CASSGGTTTDTQYF. The entire variable domain, with the rest obtained from reference TRBV5-1 and TRBJ2-3, is as follows: KAGVTQTPRYLIKTRGQQVTLSCSPISGHRSVSWYQQTPGQGLQFLFEYFSETQRNKGNFPGRFSGRQFSNSRSEMNVSTLELGDSALYLCASSGGTTTDTQYFGPGTRLTVL.

This chain connects TRBV13 to TRBJ2-7; 9 positions agree with TRBD1. This CDR3 is built from 15 residues. V trimming: 0 bases; J trimming: 2 bases; junction bases outside the gene matches: 2. CDR1 is PRHDT and CDR2 is FYEKMQ in the germline V gene (reference sequence). CDR3 in amino acids: CASSLGRQGAYEQYF. In DNA form, the CDR3 reads TGTGCCAGCAGCTTAGGACGACAGGGGGCCTACGAGCAGTACTTC. Filled out from reference TRBV13 and TRBJ2-7, the complete variable domain reads AAGVIQSPRHLIKEKRETATLKCYPIPRHDTVYWYQQGPGQDPQFLISFYEKMQSDKGSIPDRFSAQQFSDYHSELNMSSLELGDSALYFCASSLGRQGAYEQYFGPGTRLTVT.

The chain carries TRBV9 and TRBJ1-6; no reliable D call. The CDR3 is 15 residues long. CDR1 is SGDLS, CDR2 YYNGEE, per germline. The V gene lost 4 bases and the J gene lost 0 bases, with 8 bases spanning the gap. Here the CDR3 DNA reads TGTGCCAGCAGCACGGACGGCTCCTATAATTCACCCCTCCACTTT. Translated: CASSTDGSYNSPLHF.

In nucleotides, the CDR3 is TGTGCCAGCAGTTACAGCGGGGGGGCCTCAGATACGCAGTATTTT. It codes for CASSYSGGASDTQYF. The V gene is TRBV6-2 or TRBV6-3, the J gene TRBJ2-3; 10 bases align to TRBD2. The CDR3 consists of 15 residues. After removal of 2 bases from V and 4 bases from J, the junction contained 3 bases not matched to a gene. The V gene's germline CDR1 is MNHEY and CDR2 SVGEGT.

The chain has TRBV19 and TRBJ1-5; 9 bases match TRBD1. The germline V gene has CDR1 LNHDA and CDR2 SQIVND (reference sequence). This CDR3 is 15 amino acids long. V lost 1 base and J lost 5; bases outside the gene matches: 3. CDR3 in DNA: TGTGCCAGTAGTATAGCCGGGACAGGGTATCAGCCCCAGCATTTT. Its translation is CASSIAGTGYQPQHF.

The rearrangement links TRBV6-5 to TRBJ2-2; TRBD1 is a possible D gene (5 bases). Looked up from germline, CDR1 is MNHEY and CDR2 is SVGAGI. The CDR3 is 13 amino acids. V was cut by 7 bases and J by 6 bases, with 12 bases left in between. CDR3 region: CASTAGWAGELFF. For the CDR3, the DNA is TGTGCCAGCACGGCAGGGTGGGCCGGGGAGCTGTTTTTT.

The V call is TRBV3-1 (or the pseudogene TRBV3-2), the J call TRBJ2-3, with 11 bases aligning to TRBD2. The V gene end was trimmed by 3 bases and the J gene end by 4 bases; junction bases not matched to a gene: 6. The CDR3 sequence is 16 residues long. Looked up from germline, CDR1 is LGHDT and CDR2 is YNNKEL (reference sequence). Here the CDR3 reads CASSQLTSGSADTQYF. CDR3 nucleotides: TGTGCCAGCAGCCAGCTAACTAGCGGGAGCGCAGATACGCAGTATTTT.

The chain uses TRBV11-2 and TRBJ2-1, with D maybe TRBD2 (6 bases). CDR3 length: 14 amino acids. In germline, CDR1 is SGHAT, CDR2 FQNNGV. Trimming left V 1 base short and J 7 bases short, with 11 bases between. The CDR3 nucleotides are TGTGCCAGCAGCTTAGCGGGAGTAAGGAATGAGCAGTTCTTC. The encoded protein is CASSLAGVRNEQFF.

CDR3 nucleotide sequence: TGCGCCAGCAGCCAAGTGGTGGGGGTAAGCAATCAGCCCCAGCATTTT. Translated: CASSQVVGVSNQPQHF. The V gene is TRBV4-1, the J gene TRBJ1-5; the D gene is possibly TRBD1 (5 bases). This CDR3 is built from 16 residues. Per the germline V gene, CDR1 is MGHRA and CDR2 is YSYEKL. Trimming removed 1 base from V and 1 base from J, with 11 bases in between.

The chain couples TRBV18 to TRBJ1-5; D remains ambiguous. The germline V gene encodes CDR1 KGHSH and CDR2 LQKENI. The V and J ends lost 3 bases and 4 bases respectively, with 7 bases between them. The CDR3 consists of 13 residues. CDR3 in amino acids: CASSPGDNQPQHF. As DNA, the CDR3 is TGTGCCAGCTCACCTGGAGATAATCAGCCCCAGCATTTT.

The V gene is TRBV11-3, the J gene TRBJ2-3; D remains ambiguous. This CDR3 spans 18 amino acids. Germline CDR1 SGHNT, CDR2 YENEEA. V was shortened by 2 bases and J by 1 base, with 19 bases between the two germline ends. DNA for the CDR3: TGTGCCAGCAGCTTACCGTCGGGCTGGCTAAGGGGCACAGATACGCAGTATTTT. This codes for CASSLPSGWLRGTDTQYF.

This rearrangement joins TRBV18 to TRBJ2-6; D is undetermined. Trimming cost V 2 bases and J 0 bases, with 5 bases left between them. Germline-derived CDR1 and CDR2 are KGHSH and LQKENI. CDR3 length equals 15 residues. The CDR3 sequence: CASSPGFSGANVLTF. DNA for the CDR3: TGTGCCAGCTCACCAGGGTTCTCTGGGGCCAACGTCCTGACTTTC.

The chain recombines TRBV12-3 or TRBV12-4 with TRBJ2-7; TRBD1 or TRBD2 may be the D gene (5 bases each). The CDR3 loop spans 13 amino acids. Trimming pared 5 bases from V and 6 bases from J, leaving 14 bases between. The CDR3 spells CASSRSLGAEQYF. The CDR3 DNA reads TGTGCCAGCAGTCGTTCACTAGGGGCCGAGCAGTACTTC.

This chain links TRBV5-6 with TRBJ1-6; a weak D match, TRBD1 (5 bases). The length of the CDR3 is 15 residues. Deletions cut 4 bases from V and 10 bases from J, with 18 bases between. Germline V gene lookup returns CDR1 SGHDT and CDR2 YYEEEE. The CDR3 coding sequence is TGTGCCAGCAGCCCGAAGACAGTGAGTGGCTCACCCCTCCACTTT. Amino acids: CASSPKTVSGSPLHF.

This sequence joins TRBV2 and TRBJ2-1; D is possibly TRBD2 (5 bases). V was pared by 7 bases and J by 4 bases, with 8 bases between. CDR3 length: 12 residues. Germline V gives CDR1 SNHLY, CDR2 FYNNEI. The CDR3 bases are TGTGCCAGCAAACTAGATTACAATGAGCAGTTCTTC. It is translated as CASKLDYNEQFF.

The chain is built from TRBV19 and TRBJ2-1; D is ambiguous. The CDR3 runs 13 residues. V was pared by 7 bases and J by 6 bases, with 13 bases between. Looked up from germline, CDR1 is LNHDA and CDR2 is SQIVND (reference sequence). The DNA for the CDR3 is TGTGCCAGTAACTCTAGGATCTCCAATGAGCAGTTCTTC. This sequence encodes CASNSRISNEQFF.

The V gene is TRBV6-4, the J gene TRBJ2-6; D ambiguous. The V gene lost 8 bases and the J gene lost 0 bases, with 8 bases spanning the gap. The germline V gene has CDR1 MRHNA and CDR2 SNTAGT. This CDR3 has 14 amino acids. CDR3 DNA sequence: TGTGCCAGCGGCCCGGGCTCTGGGGCCAACGTCCTGACTTTC. It translates to CASGPGSGANVLTF.